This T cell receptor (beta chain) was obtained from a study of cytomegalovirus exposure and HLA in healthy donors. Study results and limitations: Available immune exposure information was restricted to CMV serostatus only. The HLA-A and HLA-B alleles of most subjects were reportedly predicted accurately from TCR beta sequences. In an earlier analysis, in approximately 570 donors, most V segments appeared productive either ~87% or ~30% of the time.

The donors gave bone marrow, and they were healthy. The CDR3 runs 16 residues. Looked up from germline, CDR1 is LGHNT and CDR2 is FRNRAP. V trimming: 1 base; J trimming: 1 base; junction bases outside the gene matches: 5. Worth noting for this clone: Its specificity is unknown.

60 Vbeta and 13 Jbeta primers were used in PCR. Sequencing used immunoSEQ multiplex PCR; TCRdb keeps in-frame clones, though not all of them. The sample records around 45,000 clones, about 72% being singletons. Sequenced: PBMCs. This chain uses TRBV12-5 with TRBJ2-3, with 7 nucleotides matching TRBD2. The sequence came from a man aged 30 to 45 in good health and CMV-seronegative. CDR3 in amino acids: CASGLDPLAGTDTQYF. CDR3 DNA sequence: TGTGCTAGTGGTTTGGACCCGCTAGCGGGCACAGATACGCAGTATTTT.